The 13 T cell receptor beta chains listed next were all sequenced from one sample in a study of PD-1 blockade in classical Hodgkin lymphoma. The time point: cycle 4 day 1 (C4D1), after six to seven weeks of nivolumab. Patients all relapsed after autologous stem cell transplantation, and there was variation in brentuximab vedotin exposure. Assay: immunoSEQ multiplex PCR; the TCRdb copy retains only in-frame clones and omits some. Seen here are more than 85,000 clones, roughly nine tenths observed once, and the top ten hold about 20%. The sample was peripheral blood mononuclear cells (PBMCs), taken before the fourth cycle of nivolumab. The receptors here all came from a human donor with classical Hodgkin lymphoma.

The chain couples TRBV7-2 to TRBJ1-1; D unresolved. This CDR3 region has 11 residues. The germline CDR1 and CDR2 sequences are SGHTA and FQGNSA. V was trimmed by 4 bases and J by 4 bases, leaving 4 bases between them. CDR3 coding DNA: TGTGCCAGCAGCTATCTCACTGAAGCTTTCTTT. The encoded protein is CASSYLTEAFF.

The gene calls are TRBV18 and TRBJ2-2; D is unclear. CDR1 and CDR2 (germline): KGHSH, LQKENI. The CDR3 contains 18 residues. The ends were cut back, 6 bases at V and 3 bases at J, with 23 bases in the middle. The CDR3 reads CASSQLSRAHADTGELFF. The CDR3 DNA is TGTGCCAGCTCGCAGCTGTCTAGGGCACACGCGGACACCGGGGAGCTGTTTTTT.

This chain uses TRBV2 with TRBJ2-2; D possibly corresponds to TRBD1 (5 bases). Germline V gene lookup returns CDR1 SNHLY and CDR2 FYNNEI. The CDR3 has 14 amino acids. Trimming pared 2 bases from V and 1 base from J, leaving 5 bases between. CDR3 in DNA: TGTGCCAGCAGTGAACAGGGGAACACCGGGGAGCTGTTTTTT. Translating it yields CASSEQGNTGELFF.

The chain uses TRBV19 and TRBJ1-1; perhaps TRBD1 as D (5 bases). V was trimmed by 1 base and J by 4 bases, leaving 7 bases between them. The CDR3 runs to 13 residues. In germline, CDR1 is LNHDA, CDR2 SQIVND (reference sequence). CDR3 region: CASSIGGGTEAFF. The CDR3 region has the DNA TGTGCCAGTAGTATAGGCGGGGGCACTGAAGCTTTCTTT.

V usage is TRBV2 and J usage is TRBJ2-1, with D possibly being TRBD1 or TRBD2 (5 bases each). Germline V CDR1 and CDR2: SNHLY, FYNNEI. CDR3 length: 14 amino acids. Trimming stripped 10 bases from V and 4 bases from J, with 17 bases between. The CDR3 sequence is CATRRGERYNEQFF. As DNA, the CDR3 is TGTGCCACCAGAAGGGGAGAAAGGTACAATGAGCAGTTCTTC. The variable domain in full, completed from reference TRBV2 and TRBJ2-1, reads EPEVTQTPSHQVTQMGQEVILRCVPISNHLYFYWYRQILGQKVEFLVSFYNNEISEKSEIFDDQFSVERPDGSNFTLKIRSTKLEDSAMYFCATRRGERYNEQFFGPGTRLTVL.

The J gene is TRBJ1-4, the V gene TRBV28; TRBD1 is a possible D gene (6 bases). This CDR3 spans 15 amino acids. The germline V gene has CDR1 MDHEN and CDR2 SYDVKM. Between the trimmed V and J ends, which lost 2 bases and 8 bases, there was a span of 15 bases. CDR3 residues: CASSLGGTSGEKLFF. The DNA of the CDR3 is TGTGCCAGCAGTTTAGGAGGGACATCAGGGGAAAAACTGTTTTTT.

The V and J genes are TRBV7-2 and TRBJ2-4; weak D call: TRBD2 (5 bases). This CDR3 comprises 16 residues. V lost 3 bases to trimming and J lost 9 bases, with 21 bases between them. Germline V lookup: CDR1 SGHTA, CDR2 FQGNSA. CDR3 DNA: TGTGCCAGCAGCTTCCGTGGGGAGTGGGTCTTCTTCATTCAGTACTTC. Translation: CASSFRGEWVFFIQYF. Variable domain in full (rest from reference TRBV7-2 and TRBJ2-4): GAGVSQSPSNKVTEKGKDVELRCDPISGHTALYWYRQSLGQGLEFLIYFQGNSAPDKSGLPSDRFSAERTGGSVSTLTIQRTQQEDSAVYLCASSFRGEWVFFIQYFGAGTRLSVL.

The CDR3 coding sequence is TGTGCCAGCAGTTTACTTGCAAACACTGAAGCTTTCTTT. This sequence encodes CASSLLANTEAFF. The V and J genes are TRBV28 and TRBJ1-1; no definite D call. Trimming removed 2 bases at V and 2 bases at J, with 6 bases between. This CDR3 has 13 residues. Germline-derived CDR1 and CDR2 are MDHEN and SYDVKM.

The CDR3 is CASSPPYRGSETQYF. The CDR3 DNA reads TGTGCCAGCTCACCACCTTATCGGGGTAGCGAGACCCAGTACTTC. J is TRBJ2-5 and V is TRBV18; D possibly corresponds to TRBD2 (5 bases). This CDR3 has 15 residues. V was cut by 0 bases and J by 5 bases, with 13 bases left in between. Germline values: CDR1 KGHSH, CDR2 LQKENI.

The CDR3 loop is CASSGTGTDTQYF. The CDR3 DNA is TGTGCCAGCAGTGGGACAGGGACAGATACGCAGTATTTT. The chain has TRBV6-1 and TRBJ2-3; TRBD1 agrees at 8 bases. Trimming took 4 bases from V and 3 from J; bases not matched to a gene: 0. CDR1 MNHNS and CDR2 SASEGT come from the germline V gene. This CDR3 is built from 13 residues.

V gene TRBV5-4 combines with J gene TRBJ1-2; D unresolved. Trimming pared 0 bases from V and 0 bases from J, leaving 9 bases between. The CDR3 loop spans 15 amino acids. The germline V gene has CDR1 SGHNT and CDR2 YYREEE (reference sequence). The CDR3, as DNA: TGTGCCAGCAGCTTGGACTGGACCACTAACTATGGCTACACCTTC. Its translation is CASSLDWTTNYGYTF. Variable domain in full (rest from reference TRBV5-4 and TRBJ1-2): ETGVTQSPTHLIKTRGQQVTLRCSSQSGHNTVSWYQQALGQGPQFIFQYYREEENGRGNFPPRFSGLQFPNYSSELNVNALELDDSALYLCASSLDWTTNYGYTFGSGTRLTVV.

This chain links TRBV4-2 with TRBJ1-2; D is perhaps TRBD1 (6 bases). This CDR3 comprises 14 residues. The V gene lost 1 base and the J gene lost 2 bases, with 8 bases spanning the gap. The germline gives CDR1 LGHNA, CDR2 YNFKEQ. CDR3 protein: CASSQGTANYGYTF. The DNA for the CDR3 is TGTGCCAGCAGCCAAGGGACAGCAAACTATGGCTACACCTTC.

The chain uses TRBV7-9 and TRBJ2-7, with 7 bases identical to TRBD1. Germline V gene sequence: CDR1 SEHNR, CDR2 FQNEAQ (reference sequence). V shed 5 bases and J 3 bases; nucleotides not matched to a gene: 7. The CDR3 extends over 14 amino acids. The CDR3 is CASSPGQVNYEQYF. CDR3 DNA: TGTGCCAGCAGCCCAGGACAGGTGAACTACGAGCAGTACTTC.